This section outlines one T cell receptor (beta chain) sequence together with its context. Repertoires were generated with immunoSEQ multiplex PCR, while TCRdb's copy carries only in-frame clones and drops some. The repertoire holds 55,000 to 70,000 clones, roughly 85% seen once, with approximately 3.6% in the top ten. The source of the sample is a study of blood T cell repertoires in COVID-19. The germline V gene encodes CDR1 GTSNPN and CDR2 SVGIG (reference sequence). V lost 8 bases to trimming and J lost 4 bases; unmatched junction nucleotides: 9. The CDR3 loop spans 13 amino acids. The origin of this receptor is a woman in her forties or fifties with COVID-19, enrolled during active disease. This chain joins TRBV30 and TRBJ1-2; the match to TRBD1 covers 8 bases. The specimen sequenced was peripheral blood. The CDR3 region has the DNA TGTGCCATTAACGAGGACAGGGCCTATGGCTACACCTTC. This codes for CAINEDRAYGYTF.